Listed here is a single T cell receptor beta chain. The V end lost 2 bases, the J end lost 10 bases, and 12 bases lay between the germline ends. The CDR3 is 13 amino acids. The data are from a study of control samples from healthy donors and cancer patients. TCRdb's table, derived via immunoSEQ multiplex PCR, lists solely in-frame clones and lacks some. The data show around 120,000 clones, with approximately 90% seen just once and less than 9% held by the top ten. This clonotype was sampled from a woman aged 18 to 35 in good health. Sequenced material: blood. This chain uses TRBV12-3 or TRBV12-4 with TRBJ2-4; possibly TRBD2 for D (6 bases). The CDR3 here is CASSLREVRIQYF. The CDR3 bases are TGTGCCAGCAGTTTAAGGGAGGTTAGGATTCAGTACTTC.